This T cell receptor (beta chain) was retrieved from a study of Graves' ophthalmopathy and Graves' hyperthyroidism (dated by TCRdb to the late 2010s). In terms of the full investigation: Peripheral blood was collected at initial diagnosis, prior to any treatment. The study used signatures of the TCR beta repertoire to tell Graves' ophthalmopathy apart from Graves' hyperthyroidism and to predict which patients would progress to ophthalmopathy. In total, around 130 blood samples were TCR-sequenced: around 42 ophthalmopathy, around 75 hyperthyroidism and some 17 hyperthyroidism-to-ophthalmopathy patients. To explore V-J signatures distinguishing ophthalmopathy from hyperthyroidism, a discovery set of approximately 100 patients (about 41 ophthalmopathy, roughly 60 stable hyperthyroidism) was enrolled. An independent validation cohort comprised 18 hyperthyroidism patients and around 16 patients who later progressed from hyperthyroidism to ophthalmopathy. In roughly six hyperthyroidism patients, T-cell repertoires of thyroid tissue and blood were compared. Following sample collection, hyperthyroidism patients were given methimazole at a starting dose of 30 mg daily, and ophthalmopathy patients were given high-dose intravenous methylprednisolone. For training and testing, the 100 or so patients in the discovery cohort were randomly divided in a 7:3 ratio. What the work shows at the level of the full study, not this receptor alone: In cross-validation, the 13-signature model distinguished ophthalmopathy from stable hyperthyroidism with around 90% sensitivity and roughly 81% specificity, while in the test set the corresponding values were roughly 80% and 75%. In validation, the model predicted ophthalmopathy progression with 55% to 71% sensitivity and roughly 72% specificity; roughly 12 predicted patients were CT-confirmed with GO in a median of about 6.1 months. Most expanded thyroid clonotypes with frequency above 0.001 were also detected in blood, suggesting blood repertoires may reflect the thyroid immune response. No statistical method was used to set the sample size in advance, and the investigators knew which group each participant was assigned to.

There are 14 amino acids in the CDR3, from cysteine to phenylalanine inclusive. The read is trimmed to its CDR3 DNA, 42 bases read in frame from base 1. Ophthalmopathy patients had moderately to severely active disease, Clinical Activity Score of at least 3, NOSPECS grade of at least 4, and disease duration under 3 months. Anyone with other autoimmune diseases, uncontrolled infections, pregnancy or lactation was excluded from the study. Clinical symptoms, serum thyroxine, TRAb, thyroid ultrasound and orbital computed tomography were used for diagnosis. Using Ficoll-Paque density gradient centrifugation, PBMCs were isolated from 9 to 10 ml of fresh peripheral blood. Total RNA was extracted using Trizol reagent, and RNA quality was checked on an Agilent 2100 Bioanalyzer. Turning to this clonotype: No cognate antigen has been identified for it. Sequence at one end of the junction differs from germline and may be a read error.

TCR beta CDR3 regions were amplified from RNA transcripts for repertoire sequencing. The first round was an RT-PCR using HTBI primers with the Qiagen OneStep RT-PCR kit, and this first round was followed by a second-round multiplex PCR, then size selection and purification. The libraries underwent paired-end sequencing with 100 bp reads on an Illumina HiSeq2000. In the paper's pipeline: SOAPnuke was used to process the reads, throwing out any read that had adapters, had uncalled bases, had a mean Phred below 15, or lacked an exact constant-primer or identifier match. High-quality paired reads were merged with COPE v1.2.5. Clonotypes were defined as unique nucleotide sequences and were aligned to IMGT TRB V, D and J references using MiTCR v1.1. The analysis was limited to V-J combinations with a frequency above 0.0001, which together covered about 99% of repertoires. For each V-J combination, a TCR clonal expansion and chaos score was defined as F50 clonal expansion divided by the chaos observed in the TCRdist matrix. Welch's t-statistics and random forest were used to narrow the features down to around twelve V-J combinations, which were then fed into a naive Bayes classifier. Thyroid-blood repertoire similarity was quantified with the Morisita-Horn index. TCRdb trimmed the raw reads at Q25, called clones with MiXCR and kept productive beta chains. One record per CDR3 amino acid sequence lists the most common genes and DNA. TCRdb, not the original authors, processed these V and J calls. This sample gives 170,000 or so distinct CDR3 sequences in total; over 35% of them show up just once. The ten largest account for 5.8% of the sample.

The chain is encoded by TRBV12-3 or TRBV12-4 joined to TRBJ2-5, with TRBD1 perhaps the D gene, on 6 matching bases. This sequence was found in a woman aged 40 to 50 with Graves' ophthalmopathy. Donor details come from another sample of the same person, matched by shared clones. Sequencing was performed on peripheral blood. The base sequence is TGTGCCAGCAGTTACAGGGACATCCAAAAGACCCAGTACTTC. Translated, it gives CASSYRDIQKTQYF.